These 6 T cell receptor beta chains originate from one sample sequenced in a study of tumor-infiltrating lymphocytes in primary liver carcinoma. Using a constant-region primer together with ProtoScript II reverse transcriptase, TCR beta cDNA was made from about 500 ng of total RNA. Libraries of TCR beta came from three nested multiplex PCR rounds with slightly modified ARM-PCR. Researchers ran the first two PCR rounds for around 10 cycles each with TRBV1-TRBV30 forward primers and a C-beta reverse primer. MiXCR, run by TCRdb on the multiplex PCR reads, gives a single entry per CDR3 protein. The data contain about 48,000 distinct CDR3 sequences, about 80% of them singletons. Co-extracted RNA and DNA came from roughly 20-30 mg of unsorted bulk tissue. Sequencing was performed on liver tumor tissue from sampling region 3. The subset denotes: tumor region T3, left-lateral pole. Receptors were obtained from a man aged 40-49 years with primary liver carcinoma and hepatitis B virus infection.

This chain uses TRBV11-2 with TRBJ2-1; D is ambiguous. The CDR3 runs 15 residues. The V gene's germline CDR1 is SGHAT and CDR2 FQNNGV. Trimming left V 11 bases short and J 4 bases short, with 21 bases between. CDR3 residues: CAAGQGQPSYNEQFF. The CDR3 region has the DNA TGTGCCGCCGGGCAAGGCCAGCCATCTTACAATGAGCAGTTCTTC.

This clonotype was seen a few times. A read error is possible here, since a much larger clone lies one base away. This chain connects TRBV5-6 to TRBJ1-3; D is undetermined. Trimming shortened V by 4 bases and J by 2 bases, and 7 bases separated the two germline ends. Germline loops: CDR1 SGHDT, CDR2 YYEEEE. This CDR3 is built from 13 residues. CDR3 loop: CASSLVPGNTIYF. In nucleotides, the CDR3 is TGTGCCAGCAGCCTCGTCCCTGGAAACACCATATATTTT.

As to this clonotype: Mismatch with germline at one junction end may stem from a read error. The V and J genes are TRBV11-2 and TRBJ2-7; unclear D gene. Germline CDR1 reads SGHAT; CDR2 reads FQNNGV. This CDR3 is built from 15 residues. This CDR3 is CGSSLSVGISYEQYF. The CDR3 bases are TGTGGCAGCAGCCTATCTGTGGGAATATCCTACGAGCAATATTTC.

This clonotype has at least ten counts. The CDR3 reads CASSLEAGNYNEQFF. The CDR3 nucleotides read TGCGCCAGCAGCTTGGAGGCAGGGAACTACAATGAGCAGTTCTTC. The chain joins TRBV5-1 to TRBJ2-1, with D tentatively TRBD1 (5 bases). Germline V CDR1 and CDR2: SGHRS, YFSETQ. Trimming removed 0 bases at V and 3 bases at J, with 10 bases between. This CDR3 spans 15 amino acids.

The V call is TRBV7-2, the J call TRBJ2-7; 7 nucleotides align to TRBD1. With V trimmed by 7 bases and J by 2 bases, 5 bases remained unmatched. Per the germline V gene, CDR1 is SGHTA and CDR2 is FQGNSA. The CDR3 runs 13 residues. For the CDR3, the DNA is TGTGCCAGCACAAGGCAGGGGGCCTACGAGCAGTACTTC. Translation: CASTRQGAYEQYF. Full variable domain (remainder filled in from reference TRBV7-2 and TRBJ2-7): GAGVSQSPSNKVTEKGKDVELRCDPISGHTALYWYRQSLGQGLEFLIYFQGNSAPDKSGLPSDRFSAERTGGSVSTLTIQRTQQEDSAVYLCASTRQGAYEQYFGPGTRLTVT.

This clonotype was observed a single time. An end of the junction does not agree with germline; a read error may underlie this. J is TRBJ1-6 and V is TRBV12-3 or TRBV12-4, with TRBD1 identical over 8 bases. The CDR3 loop spans 15 amino acids. The CDR3 here is CASSRGQGANSSLHF. In DNA form, the CDR3 reads TGTGCCAGCAGCCGTGGACAGGGCGCTAATTCATCCCTCCACTTT.